This TCR beta chain was captured by sequencing in a study of molecular identifiers for immune sequencing clone quantification. Points from the study as a whole: Detecting spiked Jurkat TCR RNA from one cell among around 930,000 naive cells was reportedly possible. With a barcode shared among identical TCR molecules, highly expanded clone sizes could be underestimated. Naive cells had under 1% of molecules in clones above 20 RNA copies, effectors over 99%.

Concerning this clonotype itself: The antigen remains unidentified.

The trim removed 8 bases at V and 2 bases at J, leaving 9 bases unmatched. Per germline, CDR1 DFQATT and CDR2 SNEGSKA (reference sequence). The length of the CDR3 is 15 residues. TCRdb recomputed calls from the PCR reads with MiXCR, one row per CDR3 protein. Altogether more than 450,000 distinct CDR3 sequences are present, around 23% being singletons, with the ten largest covering around 0.78%. Construction of naive CD8 libraries employed about 20,000 to 1,100,000 sorted cells together with 10%, 30% or 50% RNA. The chain is built from TRBV20-1 and TRBJ2-6; 7 bases fit TRBD1. This TCR was recovered from a human donor in good health. Some libraries in this study had Jurkat cell RNA spiked in. Source material: naive CD8+ T cells from blood, with Jurkat cell RNA spiked in. The subset was: FACS-sorted CD8+CD4-CCR7+CD45RA+ naive T cells. CDR3 in amino acids: CSTQGRGTGANVLTF. CDR3 DNA: TGCAGTACCCAGGGCAGGGGGACTGGGGCCAACGTCCTGACTTTC.